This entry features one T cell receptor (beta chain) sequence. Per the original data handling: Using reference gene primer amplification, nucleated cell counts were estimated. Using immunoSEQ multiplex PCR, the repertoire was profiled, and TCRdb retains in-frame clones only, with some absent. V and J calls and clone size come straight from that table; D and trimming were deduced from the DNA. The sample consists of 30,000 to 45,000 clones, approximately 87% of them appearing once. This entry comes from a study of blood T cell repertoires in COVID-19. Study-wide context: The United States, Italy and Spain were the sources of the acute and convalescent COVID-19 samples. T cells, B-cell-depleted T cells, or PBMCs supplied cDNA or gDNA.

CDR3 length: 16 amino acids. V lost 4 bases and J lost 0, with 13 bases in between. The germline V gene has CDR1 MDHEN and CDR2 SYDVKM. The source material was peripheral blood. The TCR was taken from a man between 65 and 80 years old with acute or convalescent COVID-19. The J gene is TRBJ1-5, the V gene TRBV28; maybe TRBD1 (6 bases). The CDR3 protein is CASSYREGDSNQPQHF. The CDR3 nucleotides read TGTGCCAGCAGTTACAGGGAGGGAGATAGCAATCAGCCCCAGCATTTT.